The 7 T cell receptor beta chains listed next were all sequenced from one sample in a study of blood T cell repertoires in COVID-19. Repertoires were generated with immunoSEQ multiplex PCR, while TCRdb's copy carries only in-frame clones and drops some. Here the sample spans over 50,000 clones, around four fifths being singletons. Sequences were obtained from peripheral blood. These receptors were obtained from a woman in her 50s with active or convalescent COVID-19.

The chain combines TRBV10-3 with TRBJ1-1, with 7 positions matching TRBD1. The ends lost 7 bases at V and 4 bases at J; junction bases unmatched: 3. Per germline, CDR1 ENHRY and CDR2 SYGVKD. CDR3 length equals 12 residues. The CDR3: CAITSGGTEAFF. The CDR3 region has the DNA TGTGCCATCACTTCAGGGGGCACTGAAGCTTTCTTT.

V is TRBV12-3 or TRBV12-4 and J is TRBJ2-2, with D unclear. The CDR3 spans 12 residues. Trimming left V 5 bases short and J 2 bases short, with 3 bases between. Here the CDR3 reads CASSQNTGELFF. CDR3 nucleotides: TGTGCCAGCAGTCAAAACACCGGGGAGCTGTTTTTT.

DNA for the CDR3: TGTGCTAGTGGGGCGCTTAGACTAGCGGGGGGGTTCTACGAGCAGTACTTC. It translates to CASGALRLAGGFYEQYF. The rearrangement links TRBV12-5 to TRBJ2-7; 14 nucleotides line up with TRBD2. Germline assignment: CDR1 LGHNT and CDR2 FRNRAP. Trimming removed 6 bases from V and 3 bases from J; junction bases left unmatched: 10. The CDR3 contains 17 residues.

In its sample, this clone was seen many times. The chain uses TRBV12-5 and TRBJ1-2; 10 nucleotides line up with TRBD1. The germline V gene encodes CDR1 LGHNT and CDR2 FRNRAP. The CDR3 is made up of 17 amino acids. After removal of 4 bases from V and 5 bases from J, the junction contained 13 bases not matched to a gene. CDR3 in amino acids: CASGSPLDRGLGYGYTF. DNA for the CDR3: TGTGCTAGTGGTTCCCCCCTCGACAGGGGGCTCGGTTATGGCTACACCTTC.

The rearrangement joins TRBV9 to TRBJ2-7; 8 nucleotides line up with TRBD1. CDR3 length: 14 residues. The V and J ends lost 2 bases and 3 bases, in that order; junction bases with no gene match: 4. Germline values: CDR1 SGDLS, CDR2 YYNGEE. The CDR3 coding sequence is TGTGCCAGCAGCGTGGCAGGGGGCGGCTACGAGCAGTACTTC. It codes for CASSVAGGGYEQYF.

CDR3 residues: CAWSPPLRGRSQPQHF. The CDR3 DNA sequence: TGTGCCTGGAGCCCGCCTCTCAGGGGGAGGTCTCAGCCCCAGCATTTT. The chain uses TRBV30 and TRBJ1-5; the match to TRBD1 covers 7 bases. The germline V gene has CDR1 GTSNPN and CDR2 SVGIG (reference sequence). With V trimmed by 3 bases and J by 6 bases, 14 bases remained unmatched. CDR3 size: 16 residues.

The rearrangement uses TRBV15 and TRBJ2-4; 7 bases match TRBD2. After removal of 6 bases from V and 6 bases from J, the junction contained 14 bases not matched to a gene. This CDR3 comprises 16 residues. CDR1 and CDR2 from the germline V gene are LNHNV and YYDKDF (reference sequence). DNA for the CDR3: TGTGCCACCAGGGAAGAGGGCGGGAGTGGAAGAAACATTCAGTACTTC. This sequence encodes CATREEGGSGRNIQYF.